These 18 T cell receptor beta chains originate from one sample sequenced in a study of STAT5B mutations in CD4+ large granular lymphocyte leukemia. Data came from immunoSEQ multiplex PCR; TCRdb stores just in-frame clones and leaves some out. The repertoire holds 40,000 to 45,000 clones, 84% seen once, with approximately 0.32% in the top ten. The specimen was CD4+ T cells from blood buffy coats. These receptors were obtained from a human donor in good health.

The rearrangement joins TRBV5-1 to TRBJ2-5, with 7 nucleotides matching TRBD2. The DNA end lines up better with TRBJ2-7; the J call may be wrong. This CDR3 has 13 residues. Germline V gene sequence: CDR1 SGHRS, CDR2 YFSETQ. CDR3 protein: CASSLTGGHEQYF. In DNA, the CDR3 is TGCGCCAGCAGCTTGACGGGGGGTCACGAGCAGTACTTC.

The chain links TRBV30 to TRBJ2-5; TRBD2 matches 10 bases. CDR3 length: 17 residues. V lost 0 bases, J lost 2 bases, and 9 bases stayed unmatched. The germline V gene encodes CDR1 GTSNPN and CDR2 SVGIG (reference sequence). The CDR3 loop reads CAWSVGLAGDLQETQYF. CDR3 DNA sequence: TGTGCCTGGAGTGTGGGGCTAGCGGGGGACTTACAAGAGACCCAGTACTTC.

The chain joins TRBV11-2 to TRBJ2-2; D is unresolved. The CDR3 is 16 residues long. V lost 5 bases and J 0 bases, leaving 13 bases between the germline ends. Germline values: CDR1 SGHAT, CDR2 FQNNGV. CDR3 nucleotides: TGTGCCAGCAGCCCGGACGGCCTGTCGAACACCGGGGAGCTGTTTTTT. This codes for CASSPDGLSNTGELFF.

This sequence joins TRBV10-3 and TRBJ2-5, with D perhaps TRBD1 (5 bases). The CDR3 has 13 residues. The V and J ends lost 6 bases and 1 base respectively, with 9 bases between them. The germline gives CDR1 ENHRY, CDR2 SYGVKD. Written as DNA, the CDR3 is TGTGCCATCAGAGACAGCTTCCAAGAGACCCAGTACTTC. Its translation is CAIRDSFQETQYF.

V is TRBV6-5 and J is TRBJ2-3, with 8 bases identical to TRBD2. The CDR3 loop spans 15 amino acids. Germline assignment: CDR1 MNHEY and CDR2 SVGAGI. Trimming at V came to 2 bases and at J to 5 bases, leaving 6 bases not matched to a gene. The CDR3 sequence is CASSYSGGRRDTQYF. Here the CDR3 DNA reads TGTGCCAGCAGTTACAGCGGGGGCCGCCGAGATACGCAGTATTTT.

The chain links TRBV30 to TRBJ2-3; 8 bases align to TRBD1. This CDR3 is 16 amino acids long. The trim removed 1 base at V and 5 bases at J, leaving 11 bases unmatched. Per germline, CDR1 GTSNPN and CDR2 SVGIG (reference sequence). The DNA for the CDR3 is TGTGCCTGGAGTGGCCCCGGACAGGGTCGAAGAGATACGCAGTATTTT. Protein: CAWSGPGQGRRDTQYF. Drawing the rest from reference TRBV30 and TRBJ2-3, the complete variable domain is SQTIHQWPATLVQPVGSPLSLECTVEGTSNPNLYWYRQAAGRGLQLLFYSVGIGQISSEVPQNLSASRPQDRQFILSSKKLLLSDSGFYLCAWSGPGQGRRDTQYFGPGTRLTVL.

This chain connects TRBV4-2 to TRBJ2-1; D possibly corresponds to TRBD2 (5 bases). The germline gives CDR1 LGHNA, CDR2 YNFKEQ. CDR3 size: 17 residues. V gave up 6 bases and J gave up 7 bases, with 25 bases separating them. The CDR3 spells CASSRNSQSGSWNEQFF. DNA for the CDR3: TGTGCCAGCAGTCGAAATAGCCAGAGTGGGAGTTGGAATGAGCAGTTCTTC.

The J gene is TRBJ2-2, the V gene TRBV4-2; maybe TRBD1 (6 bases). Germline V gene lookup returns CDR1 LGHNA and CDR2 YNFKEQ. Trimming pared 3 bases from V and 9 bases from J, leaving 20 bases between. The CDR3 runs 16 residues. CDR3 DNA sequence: TGTGCCAGCAGCCAGCACCGGGACACCAACCCTCGGGAGCTGTTTTTT. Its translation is CASSQHRDTNPRELFF.

CDR3: CASSYSIQGSLYEQYF. The CDR3 DNA reads TGTGCCAGCAGTTATAGTATCCAGGGGTCGTTATACGAGCAGTACTTC. This rearrangement joins TRBV6-5 to TRBJ2-7; possible D gene TRBD1, 6 bases. Trimming cost V 3 bases and J 4 bases, with 19 bases left between them. Germline assignment: CDR1 MNHEY and CDR2 SVGAGI. CDR3 size: 16 residues.

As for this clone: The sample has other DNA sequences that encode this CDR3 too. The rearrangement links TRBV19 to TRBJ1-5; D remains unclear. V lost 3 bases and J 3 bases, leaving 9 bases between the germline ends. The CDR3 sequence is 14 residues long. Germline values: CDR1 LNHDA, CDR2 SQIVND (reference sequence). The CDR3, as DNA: TGTGCCAGTAGTATCTACAGCTCCAATCAGCCCCAGCATTTT. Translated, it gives CASSIYSSNQPQHF.

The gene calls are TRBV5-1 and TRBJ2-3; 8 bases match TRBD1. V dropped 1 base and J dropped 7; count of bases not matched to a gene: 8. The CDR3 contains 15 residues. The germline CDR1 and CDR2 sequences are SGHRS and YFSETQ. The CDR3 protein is CASSLSAGGANTQYF. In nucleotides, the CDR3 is TGCGCCAGCAGCTTGTCCGCAGGGGGCGCGAATACGCAGTATTTT.

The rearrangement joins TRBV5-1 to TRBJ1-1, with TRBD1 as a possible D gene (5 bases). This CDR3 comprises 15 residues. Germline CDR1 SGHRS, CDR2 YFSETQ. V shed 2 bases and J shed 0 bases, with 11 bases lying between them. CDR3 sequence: CASSFGTGLNTEAFF. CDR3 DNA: TGCGCCAGCAGCTTTGGTACAGGCTTGAACACTGAAGCTTTCTTT.

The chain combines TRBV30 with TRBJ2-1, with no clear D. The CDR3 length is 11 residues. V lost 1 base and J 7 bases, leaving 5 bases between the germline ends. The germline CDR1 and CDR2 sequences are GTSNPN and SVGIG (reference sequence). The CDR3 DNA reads TGTGCCTGGAGTGAACAGAATGAGCAGTTCTTC. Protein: CAWSEQNEQFF.

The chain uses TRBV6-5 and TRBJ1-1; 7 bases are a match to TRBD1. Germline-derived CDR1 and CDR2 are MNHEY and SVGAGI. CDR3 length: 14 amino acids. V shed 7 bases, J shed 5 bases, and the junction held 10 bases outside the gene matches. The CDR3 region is CASNRGAGRTEAFF. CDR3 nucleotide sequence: TGTGCCAGCAACAGGGGCGCAGGAAGAACTGAAGCTTTCTTT.

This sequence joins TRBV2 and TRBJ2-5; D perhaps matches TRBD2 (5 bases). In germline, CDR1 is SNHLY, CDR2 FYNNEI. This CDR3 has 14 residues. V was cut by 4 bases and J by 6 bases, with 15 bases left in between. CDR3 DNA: TGTGCCAGCAGTGGGTCGGGGAACGGGAAGACCCAGTACTTC. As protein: CASSGSGNGKTQYF.

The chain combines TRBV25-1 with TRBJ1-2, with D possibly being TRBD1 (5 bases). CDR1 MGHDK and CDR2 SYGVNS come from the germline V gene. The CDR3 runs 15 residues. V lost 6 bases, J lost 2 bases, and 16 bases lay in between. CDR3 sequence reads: CASSDGTAYNYGYTF. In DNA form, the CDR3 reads TGTGCCAGCAGCGATGGGACGGCTTACAACTATGGCTACACCTTC.

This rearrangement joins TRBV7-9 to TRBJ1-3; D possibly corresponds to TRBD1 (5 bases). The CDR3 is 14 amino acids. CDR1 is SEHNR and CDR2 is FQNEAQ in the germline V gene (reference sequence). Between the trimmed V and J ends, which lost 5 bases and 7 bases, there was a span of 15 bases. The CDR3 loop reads CASSPQTAGNTIYF. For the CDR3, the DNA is TGTGCCAGCAGCCCACAGACAGCAGGGAACACCATATATTTT. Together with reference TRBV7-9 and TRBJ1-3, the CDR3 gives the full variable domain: DTGVSQNPRHKITKRGQNVTFRCDPISEHNRLYWYRQTLGQGPEFLTYFQNEAQLEKSRLLSDRFSAERPKGSFSTLEIQRTEQGDSAMYLCASSPQTAGNTIYFGEGSWLTVV.

CDR3 sequence: CASSHRGQVRPNEQYF. In DNA, the CDR3 is TGCGCCAGCAGCCACCGCGGACAAGTTAGGCCCAACGAGCAGTACTTC. The chain couples TRBV4-1 to TRBJ2-7, with a possible D match to TRBD1 (5 bases). The CDR3 is made up of 16 amino acids. V was clipped by 3 bases and J by 5 bases, with 20 bases between them. Germline V gene lookup returns CDR1 MGHRA and CDR2 YSYEKL.